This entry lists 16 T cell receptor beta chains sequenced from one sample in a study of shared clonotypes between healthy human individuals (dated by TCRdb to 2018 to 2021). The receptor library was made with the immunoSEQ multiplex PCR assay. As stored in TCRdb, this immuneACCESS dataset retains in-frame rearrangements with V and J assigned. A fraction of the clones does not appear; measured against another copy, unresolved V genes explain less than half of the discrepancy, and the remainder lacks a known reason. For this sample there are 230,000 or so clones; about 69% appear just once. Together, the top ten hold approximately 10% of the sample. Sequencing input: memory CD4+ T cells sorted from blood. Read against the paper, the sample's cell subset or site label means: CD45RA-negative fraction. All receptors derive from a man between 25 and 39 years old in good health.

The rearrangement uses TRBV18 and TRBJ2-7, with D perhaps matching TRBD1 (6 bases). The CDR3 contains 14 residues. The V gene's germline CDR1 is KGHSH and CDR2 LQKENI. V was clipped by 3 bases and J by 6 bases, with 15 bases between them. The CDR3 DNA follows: TGTGCCAGCTCACCCGGTTTGACAGGATCCGAGCAGTACTTC. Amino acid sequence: CASSPGLTGSEQYF.

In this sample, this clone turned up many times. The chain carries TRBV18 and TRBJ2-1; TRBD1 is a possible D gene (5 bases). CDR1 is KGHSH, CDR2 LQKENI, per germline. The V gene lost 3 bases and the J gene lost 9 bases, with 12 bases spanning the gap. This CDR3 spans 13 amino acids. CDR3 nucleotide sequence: TGTGCCAGCTCACCGGCAGGGTTCGGTGAGCAGTTCTTC. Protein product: CASSPAGFGEQFF.

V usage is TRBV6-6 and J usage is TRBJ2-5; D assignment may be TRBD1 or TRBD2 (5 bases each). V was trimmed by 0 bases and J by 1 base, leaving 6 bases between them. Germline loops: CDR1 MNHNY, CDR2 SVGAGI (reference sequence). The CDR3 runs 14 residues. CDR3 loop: CASSYSGTQETQYF. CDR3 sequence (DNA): TGTGCCAGCAGTTACTCTGGGACCCAAGAGACCCAGTACTTC.

The CDR3 DNA sequence: TGTGCCAGCAGTTTGGAACCCCGCTCCTACAATGAGCAGTTCTTC. As protein: CASSLEPRSYNEQFF. The rearrangement joins TRBV28 to TRBJ2-1; D not certain. Germline CDR1 is MDHEN and CDR2 is SYDVKM. This CDR3 is 15 amino acids long. V lost 3 bases and J 0 bases, leaving 9 bases between the germline ends.

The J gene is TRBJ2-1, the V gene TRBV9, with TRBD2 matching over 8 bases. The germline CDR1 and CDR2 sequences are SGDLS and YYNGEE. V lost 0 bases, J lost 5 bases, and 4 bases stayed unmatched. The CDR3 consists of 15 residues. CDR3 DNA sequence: TGTGCCAGCAGCGTAGGGGTAGCGGGAAACAATGAGCAGTTCTTC. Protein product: CASSVGVAGNNEQFF.

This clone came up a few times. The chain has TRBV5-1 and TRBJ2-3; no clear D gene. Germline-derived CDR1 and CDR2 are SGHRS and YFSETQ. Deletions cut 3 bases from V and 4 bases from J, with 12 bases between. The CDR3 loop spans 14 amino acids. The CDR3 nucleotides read TGCGCCAGCAGCTCCCTAGTATCCCCAGATACGCAGTATTTT. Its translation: CASSSLVSPDTQYF.

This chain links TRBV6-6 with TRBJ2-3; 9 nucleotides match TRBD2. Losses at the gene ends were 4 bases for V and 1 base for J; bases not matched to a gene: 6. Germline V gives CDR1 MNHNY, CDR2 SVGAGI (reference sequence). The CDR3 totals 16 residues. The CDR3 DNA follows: TGTGCCAGCAGTTTCCCTAGCGGGACGGGCACAGATACGCAGTATTTT. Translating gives CASSFPSGTGTDTQYF.

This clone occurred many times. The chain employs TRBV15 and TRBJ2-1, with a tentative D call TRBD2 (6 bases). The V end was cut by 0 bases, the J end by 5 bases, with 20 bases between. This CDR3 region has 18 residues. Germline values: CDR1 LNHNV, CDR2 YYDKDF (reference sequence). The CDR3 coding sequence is TGTGCCACCAGCAGAGATCCGTGGGCCGGGACTGGAGACAATGAGCAGTTCTTC. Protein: CATSRDPWAGTGDNEQFF.

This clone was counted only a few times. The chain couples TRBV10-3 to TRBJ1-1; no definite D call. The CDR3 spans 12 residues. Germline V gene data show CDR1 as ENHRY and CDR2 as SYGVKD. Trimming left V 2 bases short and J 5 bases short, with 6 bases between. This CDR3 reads CAISEVGTEAFF. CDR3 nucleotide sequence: TGTGCCATCAGTGAGGTAGGGACTGAAGCTTTCTTT.

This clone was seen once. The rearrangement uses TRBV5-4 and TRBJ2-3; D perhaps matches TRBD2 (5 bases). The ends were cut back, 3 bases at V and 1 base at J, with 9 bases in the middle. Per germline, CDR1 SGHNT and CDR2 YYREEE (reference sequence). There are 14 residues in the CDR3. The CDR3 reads CASSSRAGTDTQYF. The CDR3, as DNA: TGTGCCAGCAGCTCTCGAGCGGGCACAGATACGCAGTATTTT.

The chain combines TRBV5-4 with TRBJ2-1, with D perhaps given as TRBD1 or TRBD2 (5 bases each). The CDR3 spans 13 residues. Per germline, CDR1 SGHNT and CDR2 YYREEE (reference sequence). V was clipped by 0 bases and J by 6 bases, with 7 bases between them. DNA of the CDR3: TGTGCCAGCAGCTTGGTAGGGACCAATGAGCAGTTCTTC. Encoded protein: CASSLVGTNEQFF.

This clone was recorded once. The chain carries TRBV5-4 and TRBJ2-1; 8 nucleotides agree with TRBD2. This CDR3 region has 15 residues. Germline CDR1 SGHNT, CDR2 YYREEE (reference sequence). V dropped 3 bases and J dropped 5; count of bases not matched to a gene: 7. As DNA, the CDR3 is TGTGCCAGCAGCTCCACGGGAGGGCCCCACAATGAGCAGTTCTTC. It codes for CASSSTGGPHNEQFF.

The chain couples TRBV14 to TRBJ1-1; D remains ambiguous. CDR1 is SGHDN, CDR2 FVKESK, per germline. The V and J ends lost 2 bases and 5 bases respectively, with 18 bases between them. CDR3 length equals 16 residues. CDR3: CASSQFGSPTTTEAFF. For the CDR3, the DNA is TGTGCCAGCAGCCAATTTGGCAGCCCAACAACAACTGAAGCTTTCTTT.

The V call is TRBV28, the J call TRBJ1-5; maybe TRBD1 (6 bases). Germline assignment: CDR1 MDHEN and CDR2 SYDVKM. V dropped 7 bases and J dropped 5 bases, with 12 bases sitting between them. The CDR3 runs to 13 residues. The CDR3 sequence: CASKGGSDQPQHF. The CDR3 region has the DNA TGTGCCAGCAAAGGGGGGTCCGATCAGCCCCAGCATTTT.

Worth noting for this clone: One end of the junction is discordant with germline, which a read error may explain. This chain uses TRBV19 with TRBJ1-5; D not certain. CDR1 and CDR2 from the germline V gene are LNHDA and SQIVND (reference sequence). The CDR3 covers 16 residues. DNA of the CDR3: TGTGCCAGTAGTATGTACCCTGAGGCTAGCGATCAGCCCCAGCATTTT. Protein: CASSMYPEASDQPQHF.

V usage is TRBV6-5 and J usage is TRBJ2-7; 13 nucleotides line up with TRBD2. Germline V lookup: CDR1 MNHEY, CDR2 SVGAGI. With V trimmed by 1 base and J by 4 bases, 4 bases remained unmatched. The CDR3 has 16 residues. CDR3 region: CASSYLSTSGRYEQYF. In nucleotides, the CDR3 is TGTGCCAGCAGTTACTTGTCGACTAGCGGGAGGTACGAGCAGTACTTC.